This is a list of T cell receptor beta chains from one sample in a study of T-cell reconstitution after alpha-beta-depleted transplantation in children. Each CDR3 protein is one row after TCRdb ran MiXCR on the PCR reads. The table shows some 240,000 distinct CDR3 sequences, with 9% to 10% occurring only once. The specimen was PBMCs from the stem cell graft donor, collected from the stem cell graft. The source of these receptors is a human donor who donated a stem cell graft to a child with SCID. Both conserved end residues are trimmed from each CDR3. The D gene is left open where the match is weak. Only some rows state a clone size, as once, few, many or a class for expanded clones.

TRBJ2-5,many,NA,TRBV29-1,SVEGGQETQY
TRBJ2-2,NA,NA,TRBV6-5,ASSYRFWNTGELF
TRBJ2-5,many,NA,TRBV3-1,ASSQDFRQNGKTQY
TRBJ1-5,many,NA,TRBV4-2,ASSQDTGGNQPQH
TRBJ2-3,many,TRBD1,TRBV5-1,ASFRQGLSDTQY
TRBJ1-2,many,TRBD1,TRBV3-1,ASSQTGWGVGGYT
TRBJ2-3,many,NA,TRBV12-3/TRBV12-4,ASSLNGLSTDTQY
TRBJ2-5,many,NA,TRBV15,ATSRDFIVQY
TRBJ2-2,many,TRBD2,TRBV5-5,ASSLVPTSGGSTGELF
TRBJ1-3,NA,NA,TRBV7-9,ASSFGWTPTPGNTIY
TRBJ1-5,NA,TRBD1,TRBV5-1,ASCLDGTADQPQH
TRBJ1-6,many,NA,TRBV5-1,ASSSSIYNSPLH
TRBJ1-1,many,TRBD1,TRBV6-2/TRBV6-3,ASKTGQGWPEAF
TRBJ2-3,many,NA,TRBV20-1,SARDSPGKGTQY
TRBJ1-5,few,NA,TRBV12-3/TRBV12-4,ASSFTGWGRGDNQPQH
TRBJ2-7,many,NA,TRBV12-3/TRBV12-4,ASTSTQGSYEQY
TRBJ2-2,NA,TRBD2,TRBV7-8,ASSLASGRFGGELF
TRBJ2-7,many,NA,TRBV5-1,ASSLGRPNDLYEQY
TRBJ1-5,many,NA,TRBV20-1,SALADSRNQPQH
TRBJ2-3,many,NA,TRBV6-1,ASSEPTGGTDTQY
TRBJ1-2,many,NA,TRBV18,ASSPHPNGYT
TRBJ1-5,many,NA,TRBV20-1,SARKGGGNQPQH